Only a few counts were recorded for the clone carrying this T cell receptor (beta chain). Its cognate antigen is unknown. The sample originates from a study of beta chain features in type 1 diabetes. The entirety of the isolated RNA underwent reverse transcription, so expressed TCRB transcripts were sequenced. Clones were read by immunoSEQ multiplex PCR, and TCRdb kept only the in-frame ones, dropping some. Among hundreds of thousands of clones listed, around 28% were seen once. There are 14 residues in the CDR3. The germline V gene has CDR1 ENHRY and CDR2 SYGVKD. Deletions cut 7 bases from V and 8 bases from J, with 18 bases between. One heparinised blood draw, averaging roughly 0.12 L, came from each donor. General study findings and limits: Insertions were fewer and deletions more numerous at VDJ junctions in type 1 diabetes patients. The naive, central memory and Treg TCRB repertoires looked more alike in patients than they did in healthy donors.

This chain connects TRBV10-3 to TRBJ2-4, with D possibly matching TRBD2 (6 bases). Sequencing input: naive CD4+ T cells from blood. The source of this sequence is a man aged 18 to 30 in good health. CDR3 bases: TGTGCCATCAAAAAAGGCAACGGGGAGGACATTCAGTACTTC. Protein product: CAIKKGNGEDIQYF.